The clone carrying this T cell receptor (beta chain) was recorded at least ten times. Its antigen remains unidentified. Time point here: persistent/refractory GD, antithyroid drugs over 5 years with positive TRAb. The TCR library was prepared using RNA isolated from PBMCs. Building of the TCR beta libraries involved iRepertoire HTBI primers and Arm-PCR of CDR3 regions. Study processing details: Taken together, the samples had 62 TRBV and more than 11 TRBJ segments identified. TCRdb passed the multiplex PCR reads through MiXCR, listing each CDR3 protein once. The V and J calls and clone size come from TCRdb's table, not from the authors' own analysis. Here the sample spans under 500,000 distinct CDR3 sequences, less than 25% being singletons. V gave up 9 bases and J gave up 4 bases, with 7 bases separating them. The CDR3 extends over 10 amino acids. CDR1 and CDR2 (germline): MNHNS, SASEGT. This specimen comes from a study of regulatory T cells in long-lasting Graves disease.

Study results and caveats: Newly diagnosed Graves' patients had higher TCR diversity than persistent ones.

The clonotype originates from a female donor with Graves disease. The chain carries TRBV6-1 and TRBJ2-7; the D is unclear. The specimen was peripheral blood mononuclear cells (PBMCs), collected when the disease was refractory, from a patient treated with antithyroid drugs. The CDR3: CASAAYEQYF. As DNA, the CDR3 is TGTGCCAGTGCGGCTTACGAGCAGTACTTC.